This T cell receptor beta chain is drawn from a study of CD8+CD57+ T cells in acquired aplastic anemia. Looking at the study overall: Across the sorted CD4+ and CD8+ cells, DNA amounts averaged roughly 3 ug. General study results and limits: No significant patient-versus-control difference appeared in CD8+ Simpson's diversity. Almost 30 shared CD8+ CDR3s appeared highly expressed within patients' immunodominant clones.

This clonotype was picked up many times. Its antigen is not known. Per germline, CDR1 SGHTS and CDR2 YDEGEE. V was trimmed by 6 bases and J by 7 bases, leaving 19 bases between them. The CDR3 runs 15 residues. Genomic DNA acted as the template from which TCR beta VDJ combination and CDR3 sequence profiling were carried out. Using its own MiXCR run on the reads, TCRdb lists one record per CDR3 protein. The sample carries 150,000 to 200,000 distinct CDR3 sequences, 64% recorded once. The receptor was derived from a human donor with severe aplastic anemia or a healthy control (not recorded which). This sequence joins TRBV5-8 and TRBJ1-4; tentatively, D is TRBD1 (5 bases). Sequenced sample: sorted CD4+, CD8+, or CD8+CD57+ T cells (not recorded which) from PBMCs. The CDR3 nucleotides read TGTGCCAGCACCCTCCGGGGCCCTAGGGGTGAAAAACTGTTTTTT. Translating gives CASTLRGPRGEKLFF.